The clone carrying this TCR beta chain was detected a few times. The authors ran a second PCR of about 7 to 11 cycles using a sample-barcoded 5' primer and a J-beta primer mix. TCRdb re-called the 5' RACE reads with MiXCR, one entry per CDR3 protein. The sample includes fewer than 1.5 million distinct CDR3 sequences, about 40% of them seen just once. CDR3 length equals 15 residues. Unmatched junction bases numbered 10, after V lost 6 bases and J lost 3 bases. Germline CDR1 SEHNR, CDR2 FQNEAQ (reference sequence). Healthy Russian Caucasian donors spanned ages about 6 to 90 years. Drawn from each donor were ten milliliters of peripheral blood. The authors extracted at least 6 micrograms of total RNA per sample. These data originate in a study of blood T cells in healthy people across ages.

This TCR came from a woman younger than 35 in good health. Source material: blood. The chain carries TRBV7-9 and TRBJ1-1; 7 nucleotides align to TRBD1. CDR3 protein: CASSSYDREDTEAFF. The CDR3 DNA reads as TGTGCCAGCAGTTCCTACGACAGGGAGGACACTGAAGCTTTCTTT. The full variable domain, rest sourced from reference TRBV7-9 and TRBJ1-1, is DTGVSQNPRHKITKRGQNVTFRCDPISEHNRLYWYRQTLGQGPEFLTYFQNEAQLEKSRLLSDRFSAERPKGSFSTLEIQRTEQGDSAMYLCASSSYDREDTEAFFGQGTRLTVV.